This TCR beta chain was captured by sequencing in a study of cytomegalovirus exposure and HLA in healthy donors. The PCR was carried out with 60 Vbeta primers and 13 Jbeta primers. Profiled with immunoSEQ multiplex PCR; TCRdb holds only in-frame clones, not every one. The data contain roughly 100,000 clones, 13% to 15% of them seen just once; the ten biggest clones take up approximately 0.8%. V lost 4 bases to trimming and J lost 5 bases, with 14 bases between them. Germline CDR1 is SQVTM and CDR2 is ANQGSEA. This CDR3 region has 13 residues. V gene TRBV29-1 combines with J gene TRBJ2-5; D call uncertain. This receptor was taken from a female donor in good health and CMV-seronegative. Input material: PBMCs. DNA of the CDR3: TGCAGCGTTGCGGTGAGACAAAGGGAGACCCAGTACTTC. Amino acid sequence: CSVAVRQRETQYF.